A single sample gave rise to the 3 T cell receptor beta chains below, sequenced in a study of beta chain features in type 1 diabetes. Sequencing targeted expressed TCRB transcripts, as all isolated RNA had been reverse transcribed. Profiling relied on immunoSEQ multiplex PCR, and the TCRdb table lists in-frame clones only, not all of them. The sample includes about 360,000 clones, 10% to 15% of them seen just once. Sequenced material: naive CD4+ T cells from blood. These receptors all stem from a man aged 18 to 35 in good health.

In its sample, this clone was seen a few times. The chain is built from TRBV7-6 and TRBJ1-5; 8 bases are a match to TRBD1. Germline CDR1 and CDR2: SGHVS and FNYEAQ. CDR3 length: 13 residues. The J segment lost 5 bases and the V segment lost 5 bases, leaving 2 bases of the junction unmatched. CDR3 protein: CASSQDRDQPQHF. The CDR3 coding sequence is TGTGCCAGCAGCCAGGACAGGGATCAGCCCCAGCATTTT.

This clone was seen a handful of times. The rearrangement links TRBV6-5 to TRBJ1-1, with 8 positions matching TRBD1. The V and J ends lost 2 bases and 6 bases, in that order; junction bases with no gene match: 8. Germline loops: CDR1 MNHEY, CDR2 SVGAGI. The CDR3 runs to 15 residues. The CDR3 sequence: CASSYAGQGVPEAFF. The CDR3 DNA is TGTGCCAGCAGTTACGCAGGACAGGGAGTCCCTGAAGCTTTCTTT.

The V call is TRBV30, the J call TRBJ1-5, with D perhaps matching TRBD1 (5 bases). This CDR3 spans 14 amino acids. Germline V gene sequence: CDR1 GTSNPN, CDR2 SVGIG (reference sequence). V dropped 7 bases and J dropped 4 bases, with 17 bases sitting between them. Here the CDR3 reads CASSSGDGNQPQHF. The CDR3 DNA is TGTGCCTCCAGTAGCGGGGACGGGAATCAGCCCCAGCATTTT. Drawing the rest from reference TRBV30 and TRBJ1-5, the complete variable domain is SQTIHQWPATLVQPVGSPLSLECTVEGTSNPNLYWYRQAAGRGLQLLFYSVGIGQISSEVPQNLSASRPQDRQFILSSKKLLLSDSGFYLCASSSGDGNQPQHFGDGTRLSIL.